This T cell receptor (beta chain) came from a study of CD8+CD57+ T cells in acquired aplastic anemia. This clonotype was detected only a few times. No antigen is known for it. Broader study findings: The study identified around 28 CD8+ CDR3 sequences shared by patients and controls.

Patients picked for sequencing had shown CD8+CD57+ cell expansion detected by flow cytometry. Germline V gene lookup returns CDR1 LNHDA and CDR2 SQIVND (reference sequence). The ends were cut back, 3 bases at V and 0 bases at J, with 5 bases in the middle. This CDR3 spans 13 amino acids. Researchers used genomic DNA as the template to profile TCR beta VDJ and CDR3. From the reads, TCRdb called clonotypes with MiXCR, one entry per CDR3 protein. The profile covers about 160,000 distinct CDR3 sequences, with 40% to 60% appearing a single time and about 31% taken by the ten largest. The TCR was taken from a human donor with aplastic anemia. This chain joins TRBV19 and TRBJ1-1; D is undetermined. The sample was sorted CD4+, CD8+, or CD8+CD57+ T cells (not recorded which) from PBMCs. The CDR3 sequence is CASSITMNTEAFF. CDR3 coding DNA: TGTGCCAGTAGTATCACGATGAACACTGAAGCTTTCTTT.